Following are 18 T cell receptor beta chains from one sample sequenced in a study of CD8 T cells in ankylosing spondylitis listed by TCRdb under 2017. Library generation was performed with 5' RACE. The instrument given in TCRdb is Illumina HiSeq 2500. TCRdb reworked the public reads: Q25 trimming with fastp, MiXCR clone assembly, productive beta chains retained. Records with the same CDR3 protein are collapsed into one entry carrying the most frequent genes and DNA. The sample yields about 500,000 distinct CDR3 sequences; roughly an eighth were counted once. About 6.8% of the sample comes from the top ten. For these receptors, no antigen is known. The research as a whole found: Blood from ankylosing spondylitis patients appeared to be characterized by a TCR beta motif made up of under ten highly homologous amino acid variants.

Sequencing was performed on blood, either unsorted or a sorted T cell fraction (not recorded which). The source is a male donor with ankylosing spondylitis.

The gene calls are TRBV7-9 and TRBJ2-7; 7 bases are shared with TRBD1. The CDR3 length is 15 residues. Germline V gene data show CDR1 as SEHNR and CDR2 as FQNEAQ (reference sequence). After removal of 6 bases from V and 6 bases from J, the junction contained 14 bases not matched to a gene. Here the CDR3 reads CASSRTDRTGGEQYF. DNA of the CDR3: TGTGCCAGCAGTCGCACCGATCGGACAGGCGGCGAGCAGTACTTC.

This chain connects TRBV21-1 to TRBJ2-7. TRBV21-1 is a listed pseudogene. There are 14 residues in the CDR3. DNA of the CDR3: TGTGCCAGCAGCAAACCAAAAGACGGTTACGAGCAGTACGTC. It encodes CASSKPKDGYEQYV.

This clonotype occurred a few times. The V gene is TRBV3-1, the J gene TRBJ1-4, with TRBD1 matching over 7 bases. The CDR3 length is 16 residues. The germline V gene encodes CDR1 LGHDT and CDR2 YNNKEL (reference sequence). V lost 2 bases, J lost 8 bases, and 11 bases stayed unmatched. The CDR3 reads CASSQRGRQGGEKLFF. The CDR3 DNA sequence: TGTGCCAGCAGCCAAAGGGGGCGACAGGGAGGCGAAAAACTGTTTTTT. Together with reference TRBV3-1 and TRBJ1-4, the CDR3 gives the full variable domain: DTAVSQTPKYLVTQMGNDKSIKCEQNLGHDTMYWYKQDSKKFLKIMFSYNNKELIINETVPNRFSPKSPDKAHLNLHINSLELGDSAVYFCASSQRGRQGGEKLFFGSGTQLSVL.

There are a few counts of this clonotype. The chain has TRBV20-1 and TRBJ2-1; the match to TRBD2 covers 10 bases. J lost 10 bases, V lost 2 bases, and 8 bases had no gene match. This CDR3 has 14 amino acids. CDR1 is DFQATT and CDR2 is SNEGSKA in the germline V gene (reference sequence). The CDR3 coding sequence is TGCAGTGCTAGAACTAGCGGGAAGGGTTGGGAGCAGTTCTTC. Translating it yields CSARTSGKGWEQFF.

This chain connects TRBV6-5 to TRBJ2-3; 11 positions agree with TRBD2. Germline V gene lookup returns CDR1 MNHEY and CDR2 SVGAGI. There are 19 residues in the CDR3. V dropped 4 bases and J dropped 0; count of bases not matched to a gene: 12. The CDR3 spells CASSFSGRVVYLSTDTQYF. In DNA, the CDR3 is TGTGCCAGCAGTTTTAGCGGGAGGGTAGTTTACCTTAGCACAGATACGCAGTATTTT.

Comments on this clonotype: A much larger clone lies one base from this, so it may be a read error. The chain uses TRBV24-1 and TRBJ2-1; D is possibly TRBD1 (5 bases). The germline V gene encodes CDR1 KGHDR and CDR2 SFDVKD. This CDR3 spans 16 amino acids. V lost 6 bases to trimming and J lost 3 bases, with 17 bases between them. CDR3 nucleotides: TGTGCCACCAGTACTGGTCATGGGGCGGACTACAATGAGCAGTTCTTC. This gives the protein CATSTGHGADYNEQFF.

This chain links TRBV5-1 with TRBJ2-5; D is undetermined. Germline values: CDR1 SGHRS, CDR2 YFSETQ. This CDR3 is built from 15 residues. The V and J ends lost 1 base and 0 bases respectively, with 10 bases between them. The CDR3 nucleotides read TGCGCCAGCAGCTTGCCTGCGGCATACCAAGAGACCCAGTACTTC. It specifies CASSLPAAYQETQYF.

This clonotype occurred a few times. The rearrangement joins TRBV5-1 to TRBJ2-3; D unclear. The germline CDR1 and CDR2 sequences are SGHRS and YFSETQ. This CDR3 is built from 15 residues. Trimming removed 2 bases at V and 5 bases at J, with 15 bases between. CDR3 nucleotides: TGCGCCAGCAGCTTACTCCATGGGCTGGGAGATACGCAGTATTTT. Its protein is CASSLLHGLGDTQYF.

This clonotype appeared a few times. V and J are TRBV15 and TRBJ2-3, with 8 bases matching TRBD2. The CDR3 spans 15 residues. The junction had 5 bases not matched to a gene; V was cut back by 3 bases and J by 3 bases. Germline V lookup: CDR1 LNHNV, CDR2 YYDKDF (reference sequence). CDR3 in amino acids: CATSSGRGGTDTQYF. The CDR3 DNA reads as TGTGCCACCAGCAGCGGCCGCGGGGGGACAGATACGCAGTATTTT.

The chain uses TRBV3-1 and TRBJ1-2; 9 positions match TRBD1. Germline V CDR1 and CDR2: LGHDT, YNNKEL (reference sequence). J lost 4 bases, V lost 4 bases, and 7 bases had no gene match. The CDR3 covers 15 residues. The CDR3 region has the DNA TGTGCCAGCAGCCCGTCCGGACAGGGGATCTATGGCTACACCTTC. This codes for CASSPSGQGIYGYTF.

CDR3 sequence reads: CSARTLISYNSPLHF. CDR3 sequence (DNA): TGCAGTGCTAGGACACTCATTTCCTATAATTCACCCCTCCACTTT. The chain combines TRBV20-1 with TRBJ1-6, with D unclear. V lost 3 bases to trimming and J lost 1 base, with 10 bases between them. The CDR3 has 15 residues. CDR1 and CDR2 (germline): DFQATT, SNEGSKA (reference sequence).

This clonotype has a handful of counts. The J gene is TRBJ2-7, the V gene TRBV29-1; TRBD1 matches 9 bases. J was trimmed by 2 bases and V by 6 bases; bases with no gene match: 20. The CDR3 is 18 amino acids. The germline gives CDR1 SQVTM, CDR2 ANQGSEA. The CDR3 bases are TGCAGCGTCCTCCGTAAAGGTGGGGGACAGGGCTTAACCTACGAGCAGTACTTC. This gives the protein CSVLRKGGGQGLTYEQYF.

In its sample, this clonotype was seen many times. This chain connects TRBV3-1 to TRBJ2-1; 8 bases fit TRBD2. Germline V gene data show CDR1 as LGHDT and CDR2 as YNNKEL (reference sequence). The CDR3 totals 15 residues. With V trimmed by 0 bases and J by 5 bases, 3 bases remained unmatched. The CDR3 sequence: CASSQELADNNEQFF. The CDR3 nucleotides read TGTGCCAGCAGCCAAGAACTAGCGGATAACAATGAGCAGTTCTTC.

This clonotype was detected ten times or more. J is TRBJ2-1 and V is TRBV7-9, with 7 nucleotides matching TRBD2. Germline V gives CDR1 SEHNR, CDR2 FQNEAQ (reference sequence). CDR3 length equals 13 residues. Unmatched junction bases numbered 3, after V lost 0 bases and J lost 10 bases. Here the CDR3 DNA reads TGTGCCAGCAGCTTAGCCGGACTAGACGAGCAGTTCTTC. Its translation: CASSLAGLDEQFF.

The sample holds a few counts of this clonotype. V gene TRBV20-1 combines with J gene TRBJ1-6, with a tentative D call TRBD1 (6 bases). Per germline, CDR1 DFQATT and CDR2 SNEGSKA (reference sequence). The CDR3 length is 14 residues. V lost 1 base, J lost 6 bases, and 10 bases lay in between. The CDR3: CSARVGQPNSPLHF. Written as DNA, the CDR3 is TGCAGTGCTAGAGTAGGACAGCCTAATTCACCCCTCCACTTT.

This clonotype has just a few counts. V and J are TRBV2 and TRBJ1-1; perhaps TRBD1 as D (6 bases). CDR1 is SNHLY, CDR2 FYNNEI, per germline. Trimming stripped 3 bases from V and 5 bases from J, with 19 bases between. The CDR3 loop spans 16 amino acids. CDR3 residues: CASSEISVGAGTEAFF. The CDR3 DNA reads as TGTGCCAGCAGTGAGATATCGGTGGGGGCCGGGACTGAAGCTTTCTTT. The variable domain in full, completed from reference TRBV2 and TRBJ1-1, reads EPEVTQTPSHQVTQMGQEVILRCVPISNHLYFYWYRQILGQKVEFLVSFYNNEISEKSEIFDDQFSVERPDGSNFTLKIRSTKLEDSAMYFCASSEISVGAGTEAFFGQGTRLTVV.

This clonotype was seen ten or more times. The V call is TRBV11-1, the J call TRBJ2-1; TRBD2 matches 7 bases. With 2 bases clipped from V and 0 bases from J, the junction kept 13 bases outside the gene matches. The CDR3 is made up of 19 amino acids. The germline CDR1 and CDR2 sequences are SGHAT and FQDESV (reference sequence). In DNA form, the CDR3 reads TGTGCCAGCAGCTTATGGCTAGCGGCTTTAGACAGCTCCTACAATGAGCAGTTCTTC. The encoded protein is CASSLWLAALDSSYNEQFF.

The chain employs TRBV4-2 and TRBJ2-3, with D hard to call. Germline lookup yields CDR1 LGHNA and CDR2 YNFKEQ. Trimming cost V 4 bases and J 2 bases, with 10 bases left between them. This CDR3 is 14 amino acids long. CDR3 DNA: TGTGCCAGCAGCCCGCTAGAAATCACAGATACGCAGTATTTT. Its protein product is CASSPLEITDTQYF.